Below are 31 T cell receptor beta chains sequenced from a single sample in a study of cytomegalovirus exposure and HLA in healthy donors. Primers included in the PCR were 60 Vbeta and 13 Jbeta primers. The data were produced by immunoSEQ multiplex PCR, yet TCRdb's version contains in-frame clones alone and is incomplete. The sample yields about 180,000 clones, 70% to 85% seen once. The source material was PBMCs. These receptors all stem from a woman in her fifties or sixties in good health and CMV-seropositive.

This clone was seen a few times. The chain's CDR3 is CASSSPFRETQYF. The DNA of the CDR3 is TGTGCCAGCAGTTCCCCGTTTCGAGAGACCCAGTACTTC. The chain employs TRBV28 and TRBJ2-5; D gene unclear. Germline CDR1 MDHEN, CDR2 SYDVKM. CDR3 size: 13 residues. V was shortened by 4 bases and J by 4 bases, with 10 bases between the two germline ends.

The rearrangement links TRBV29-1 to TRBJ2-3; possible D gene TRBD1, 5 bases. This CDR3 region has 13 residues. V was trimmed by 2 bases and J by 2 bases, leaving 8 bases between them. Germline CDR1 SQVTM, CDR2 ANQGSEA. The CDR3 region is CSVERQSTDTQYF. In DNA, the CDR3 is TGCAGCGTTGAAAGACAGTCCACAGATACGCAGTATTTT.

The chain is built from TRBV5-1 and TRBJ2-7; 7 positions agree with TRBD2. CDR1 is SGHRS, CDR2 YFSETQ, per germline. This CDR3 spans 15 amino acids. V shed 2 bases, J shed 6 bases, and the junction held 11 bases outside the gene matches. The CDR3 reads CASSFSAGVTSEQYF. DNA for the CDR3: TGCGCCAGCAGCTTCTCGGCGGGGGTCACAAGCGAGCAGTACTTC.

This clone occurred a few times. CDR3 residues: CASSIGRGGNEQFF. The CDR3 DNA reads as TGTGCCAGCAGCATAGGGAGAGGGGGTAATGAGCAGTTCTTC. J is TRBJ2-1 and V is TRBV6-5, with D possibly being TRBD1 (6 bases). Germline CDR1 is MNHEY and CDR2 is SVGAGI. The ends were cut back, 6 bases at V and 7 bases at J, with 16 bases in the middle. This CDR3 is 14 amino acids long.

CDR3 coding DNA: TGTGCCAGCAGTTATACAACGGGACAGGGAGGAAGTGAAGCTTTCTTT. This codes for CASSYTTGQGGSEAFF. The chain employs TRBV6-5 and TRBJ1-1; TRBD1 matches 9 bases. V gave up 3 bases and J gave up 7 bases; unmatched junction bases: 12. CDR3 size: 16 residues. From germline, CDR1 is MNHEY and CDR2 SVGAGI.

This clone appeared once. The V call is TRBV7-8, the J call TRBJ1-6; possible D gene TRBD1, 5 bases. The V end lost 1 base, the J end lost 3 bases, and 16 bases lay between the germline ends. Germline loops: CDR1 SGHVS, CDR2 FQNEAQ. CDR3 length: 18 amino acids. DNA for the CDR3: TGTGCCAGCAGCTTAGTGGCGCCCGGACAAAGCTATAATTCACCCCTCCACTTT. Residues: CASSLVAPGQSYNSPLHF.

This clone turned up a few times. The rearrangement links TRBV6-5 to TRBJ1-6; possibly TRBD1 for D (6 bases). This CDR3 comprises 14 residues. V lost 4 bases and J 5 bases, leaving 9 bases between the germline ends. Germline V gives CDR1 MNHEY, CDR2 SVGAGI. CDR3 in amino acids: CASSSRTDNSPLHF. The DNA for the CDR3 is TGTGCCAGCAGTTCCCGGACAGATAATTCACCCCTCCACTTT.

The genes are TRBV9 and TRBJ1-2; 7 positions agree with TRBD1. The J segment lost 5 bases and the V segment lost 3 bases, leaving 10 bases of the junction unmatched. The germline V gene has CDR1 SGDLS and CDR2 YYNGEE. The CDR3 consists of 15 residues. The CDR3 DNA reads TGTGCCAGCAGCGACGCGACAGGGCAGCCTTATGGCTACACCTTC. Encoded protein: CASSDATGQPYGYTF.

This chain uses TRBV5-6 with TRBJ2-4; 8 nucleotides agree with TRBD1. This CDR3 has 17 residues. The J segment lost 0 bases and the V segment lost 4 bases, leaving 9 bases of the junction unmatched. Germline V gene data show CDR1 as SGHDT and CDR2 as YYEEEE. DNA of the CDR3: TGTGCCAGCAGCGTCCAGGGGGCGGGTCTAGCCAAAAACATTCAGTACTTC. The encoded protein is CASSVQGAGLAKNIQYF.

This chain connects TRBV5-4 to TRBJ2-1; D is ambiguous. The V and J ends lost 0 bases and 2 bases respectively, with 9 bases between them. Germline CDR1 and CDR2: SGHNT and YYREEE (reference sequence). The CDR3 runs 15 residues. The CDR3 DNA follows: TGTGCCAGCAGCTTGGACAGAGCTACCTACAATGAGCAGTTCTTC. This translates into CASSLDRATYNEQFF.

Note on this clone: The junction shows a germline mismatch at one end, possibly a read error. This sequence joins TRBV19 and TRBJ2-6; TRBD1 might be the D (5 bases). CDR3 size: 18 residues. Germline CDR1 reads LNHDA; CDR2 reads SQIVND (reference sequence). The DNA of the CDR3 is TGTGCCAGTAGTATCCACAGGCCCCAGAGCTCTGGGGCCAACGGCCTGACTTTC. It is translated as CASSIHRPQSSGANGLTF.

This clone was observed a few times. The rearrangement joins TRBV2 to TRBJ2-2, with 12 bases fitting TRBD1. The CDR3 extends over 16 amino acids. The ends lost 6 bases at V and 3 bases at J; junction bases unmatched: 5. Germline assignment: CDR1 SNHLY and CDR2 FYNNEI. This CDR3 is CASRQGQGAYTGELFF. The CDR3, as DNA: TGTGCCAGCAGACAGGGACAGGGGGCATACACCGGGGAGCTGTTTTTT.

CDR3 region: CASSQGQHSGNTIYF. CDR3 sequence (DNA): TGTGCCAGCAGCCAGGGACAGCACTCTGGAAACACCATATATTTT. The chain links TRBV6-5 to TRBJ1-3; 7 positions agree with TRBD1. The CDR3 spans 15 residues. The germline gives CDR1 MNHEY, CDR2 SVGAGI. The V segment lost 6 bases and the J segment 0 bases; nucleotides outside the gene matches: 5.

The J gene is TRBJ1-5, the V gene TRBV7-3; TRBD1 is a possible D gene (6 bases). CDR3 size: 12 residues. CDR1 is SGHTA and CDR2 is FQGTGA in the germline V gene. Trimming pared 6 bases from V and 7 bases from J, leaving 10 bases between. The CDR3 sequence: CASSLDRQPQHF. In nucleotides, the CDR3 is TGTGCCAGCAGTCTGGACAGACAGCCCCAGCATTTT.

This rearrangement joins TRBV28 to TRBJ1-1, with D possibly being TRBD1 (5 bases). This CDR3 is built from 15 residues. Trimming took 2 bases from V and 1 from J, leaving 11 bases between them. The germline CDR1 and CDR2 sequences are MDHEN and SYDVKM. The CDR3: CASSLKLTGNTEAFF. CDR3 in DNA: TGTGCCAGCAGTTTAAAGCTCACAGGGAACACTGAAGCTTTCTTT.

The rearrangement uses TRBV4-3 and TRBJ1-2; 8 bases align to TRBD1. The CDR3 is made up of 18 amino acids. Per the germline V gene, CDR1 is LGHNA and CDR2 is YSLEER. J was trimmed by 2 bases and V by 0 bases; bases with no gene match: 11. CDR3 bases: TGCGCCAGCAGCCAAGATGCCCGACAGGGGCCGGCCAACTATGGCTACACCTTC. This sequence encodes CASSQDARQGPANYGYTF.

The J gene is TRBJ2-5, the V gene TRBV6-1, with D maybe TRBD1 (6 bases). In germline, CDR1 is MNHNS, CDR2 SASEGT. The V end was cut by 5 bases, the J end by 0 bases, with 10 bases between. The CDR3 is 14 residues long. The CDR3 here is CASSIGQNQETQYF. The CDR3 DNA follows: TGTGCCAGCAGTATTGGACAGAACCAAGAGACCCAGTACTTC.

The chain links TRBV6-1 to TRBJ1-1; 8 bases align to TRBD1. This CDR3 contains 14 residues. The V and J ends lost 4 bases and 4 bases, in that order; junction bases with no gene match: 5. The V gene's germline CDR1 is MNHNS and CDR2 SASEGT. CDR3 residues: CASSGGQGATEAFF. The CDR3 coding sequence is TGTGCCAGCAGTGGGGGGCAGGGGGCCACTGAAGCTTTCTTT.

The rearrangement uses TRBV10-3 and TRBJ2-5; unclear D gene. The CDR3 has 12 residues. In germline, CDR1 is ENHRY, CDR2 SYGVKD. Trimming removed 3 bases at V and 7 bases at J, with 9 bases between. CDR3 sequence (DNA): TGTGCCATCAGTGACATTACGGGGACCCAGTACTTC. Protein: CAISDITGTQYF.

This clone was counted a single time. The V and J genes are TRBV4-2 and TRBJ1-4; the match to TRBD1 covers 7 bases. This CDR3 is 17 amino acids long. The germline V gene has CDR1 LGHNA and CDR2 YNFKEQ. The V gene end was trimmed by 4 bases and the J gene end by 5 bases; junction bases not matched to a gene: 13. The CDR3 reads CASSPGTASAGNEKLFF. CDR3 DNA: TGTGCCAGCAGCCCTGGGACAGCATCTGCCGGGAATGAAAAACTGTTTTTT.

This chain links TRBV9 with TRBJ1-3; D is possibly TRBD1 (5 bases). The CDR3 spans 15 residues. V was cut by 4 bases and J by 4 bases, with 15 bases left in between. Germline V gene data show CDR1 as SGDLS and CDR2 as YYNGEE. CDR3 protein: CASSSSSGYGNTIYF. The DNA for the CDR3 is TGTGCCAGCAGCAGTAGTTCAGGGTACGGAAACACCATATATTTT.

This sequence joins TRBV19 and TRBJ1-6, with TRBD1 matching 8 bases. The trim removed 5 bases at V and 10 bases at J, leaving 7 bases unmatched. Looked up from germline, CDR1 is LNHDA and CDR2 is SQIVND (reference sequence). The CDR3 covers 14 residues. CDR3: CASSAGQGGSPLHF. CDR3 nucleotide sequence: TGTGCCAGTAGTGCTGGACAGGGCGGATCACCCCTCCACTTT.

The chain uses TRBV10-1 and TRBJ1-5; 9 bases map to TRBD1. The V and J ends lost 5 bases and 5 bases, in that order; junction bases with no gene match: 7. The CDR3 is made up of 15 amino acids. From germline, CDR1 is WNHNN and CDR2 SYGVQD (reference sequence). The CDR3 nucleotides read TGCGCCAGCAGTAGGACGGGACAGGGATATCAGCCCCAGCATTTT. Translating it yields CASSRTGQGYQPQHF.

The chain uses TRBV7-9 and TRBJ2-3, with 8 bases identical to TRBD2. Germline trimming cut 5 bases from V and 0 bases from J; bases unmatched to any gene: 4. CDR3 length: 15 amino acids. Germline V gene lookup returns CDR1 SEHNR and CDR2 FQNEAQ (reference sequence). This chain's CDR3 is CASSPAGASTDTQYF. Written as DNA, the CDR3 is TGTGCCAGCAGCCCAGCGGGGGCTAGCACAGATACGCAGTATTTT.

V is TRBV18 and J is TRBJ2-7; a weak D match, TRBD2 (6 bases). Per germline, CDR1 KGHSH and CDR2 LQKENI. The CDR3 extends over 13 amino acids. The V and J ends lost 4 bases and 0 bases respectively, with 7 bases between them. The CDR3 sequence is CASSLTSSYEQYF. The CDR3 nucleotides read TGTGCCAGCTCACTGACTAGCTCCTACGAGCAGTACTTC.

This chain links TRBV28 with TRBJ2-1; no definite D call. V gave up 2 bases and J gave up 5 bases, with 10 bases separating them. The germline gives CDR1 MDHEN, CDR2 SYDVKM. This CDR3 spans 14 amino acids. CDR3 DNA sequence: TGTGCCAGCAGTTTAGACTGGAATAACAATGAGCAGTTCTTC. This translates into CASSLDWNNNEQFF.

The chain recombines TRBV28 with TRBJ2-1; 14 positions agree with TRBD2. The germline V gene encodes CDR1 MDHEN and CDR2 SYDVKM. The CDR3 covers 17 residues. Losses at the gene ends were 2 bases for V and 7 bases for J; bases not matched to a gene: 7. The CDR3: CASSLRGLAGVGNEQFF. CDR3 sequence (DNA): TGTGCCAGCAGTTTACGGGGACTAGCGGGAGTTGGGAATGAGCAGTTCTTC.

The chain combines TRBV28 with TRBJ2-7; no reliable D call. Germline CDR1 reads MDHEN; CDR2 reads SYDVKM. The germline V and J ends were trimmed by 6 bases and 2 bases, with 5 bases remaining between them. This CDR3 is built from 11 residues. The CDR3 loop is CASSAPYEQYF. The CDR3 DNA follows: TGTGCCAGCAGCGCGCCCTACGAGCAGTACTTC.

The chain employs TRBV6-1 and TRBJ2-7, with D possibly TRBD1 on 6 matching bases. There are 14 residues in the CDR3. With 3 bases removed from V and 4 bases from J, the gap between germline ends came to 13 bases. Per germline, CDR1 MNHNS and CDR2 SASEGT. Here the CDR3 reads CASSDHRALYEQYF. DNA for the CDR3: TGTGCCAGCAGTGACCACAGGGCCCTTTACGAGCAGTACTTC.

The rearrangement links TRBV27 to TRBJ1-4, with D possibly matching TRBD1 (5 bases). The ends were cut back, 6 bases at V and 7 bases at J, with 18 bases in the middle. Germline V gene lookup returns CDR1 MNHEY and CDR2 SMNVEV (reference sequence). The CDR3 is made up of 15 amino acids. DNA for the CDR3: TGTGCCAGCAGGGACGATAAAGGGGATGGTGAAAAACTGTTTTTT. Its protein product is CASRDDKGDGEKLFF.

Turning to this clone: This sample also contains other DNA sequences that code for the same CDR3. The V call is TRBV9, the J call TRBJ2-2; perhaps TRBD1 as D (6 bases). Germline V lookup: CDR1 SGDLS, CDR2 YYNGEE. V shed 0 bases and J shed 1 base, with 7 bases lying between them. The CDR3 is 15 amino acids. CDR3 residues: CASSVGGGNTGELFF. DNA of the CDR3: TGTGCCAGCAGCGTAGGAGGGGGGAACACCGGGGAGCTGTTTTTT.